This T cell receptor beta chain derives from a study of cytomegalovirus exposure and HLA in healthy donors. Study at large: In an early release, HLA-typed donors contributed 90 million or so unique TCR sequences. Researchers found that less than 90% of a few hundred genotyped donors fell within the Caucasian-associated ancestry cluster. The study, taken as a whole, reports: Researchers reported in a later analysis that a missense DCLRE1C variant was tied to TCR beta V- and J-gene trimming.

Germline values: CDR1 SNHLY, CDR2 FYNNEI. The CDR3 contains 15 residues. J gave up 5 bases and V 8 bases, and 10 bases lay outside the gene matches. 13 Jbeta primers and 60 Vbeta primers were used for the PCR. Assay: immunoSEQ multiplex PCR; the TCRdb copy retains only in-frame clones and omits some. The sample contains some 100,000 clones, approximately 72% of which appear only once. In the case of this clone: The antigen is undetermined.

Sequenced sample: PBMCs. This clonotype was obtained from a female donor in good health and CMV-seropositive. V and J are TRBV2 and TRBJ1-5, with 9 bases that match TRBD1. The CDR3 sequence is CASAADRGKDQPQHF. In DNA, the CDR3 is TGTGCCAGCGCCGCGGACAGGGGAAAGGATCAGCCCCAGCATTTT.